One and the same sample provided the 24 T cell receptor beta chains below, sequenced in a study. Tregs were sorted as CD4+CD25+CD127-/low cells. TCRdb analysed the 5' RACE reads with MiXCR anew, one entry per CDR3 protein. The profile shows over 8,000 distinct CDR3 sequences, 34% of them singletons. Material: Tregs sorted from blood. The receptors were sampled from a female donor with breast cancer.

This clonotype was recorded a few times. CDR3: CSARVRAGVAGANVLTF. Here the CDR3 DNA reads TGCAGTGCTAGGGTCCGCGCGGGAGTGGCTGGGGCCAACGTCCTGACTTTC. This rearrangement joins TRBV20-1 to TRBJ2-6; 7 bases fit TRBD2. This CDR3 region has 17 residues. Germline-derived CDR1 and CDR2 are DFQATT and SNEGSKA (reference sequence). V was clipped by 3 bases and J by 2 bases; unmatched bases: 10.

This clonotype is labeled large. This chain connects TRBV12-3 or TRBV12-4 to TRBJ2-1, with D unresolved. The CDR3 spans 13 residues. Trimming took 6 bases from V and 6 from J, leaving 12 bases between them. The CDR3 is CASSLLLANEQFF. The DNA of the CDR3 is TGTGCCAGCAGCCTCCTCCTTGCCAATGAGCAGTTCTTC.

This clonotype is medium-sized within its sample. V usage is TRBV20-1 and J usage is TRBJ1-2, with D hard to call. Germline V gives CDR1 DFQATT, CDR2 SNEGSKA (reference sequence). The CDR3 runs to 11 residues. Trimming cost V 4 bases and J 10 bases, with 13 bases left between them. The CDR3 sequence: CSATLIGVYTF. As DNA, the CDR3 is TGCAGTGCTACCCTGATTGGGGTCTACACCTTC.

This clonotype was counted a single time. The rearrangement uses TRBV9 and TRBJ2-1; 9 bases fit TRBD1. This CDR3 contains 16 residues. V gave up 0 bases and J gave up 7 bases; unmatched junction bases: 8. CDR1 is SGDLS and CDR2 is YYNGEE in the germline V gene. CDR3 loop: CASSVGSRDRVNEQFF. CDR3 coding DNA: TGTGCCAGCAGCGTAGGTAGCCGGGACAGGGTAAATGAGCAGTTCTTC.

The chain has TRBV27 and TRBJ2-1, with D unclear. This CDR3 has 16 residues. The germline V gene encodes CDR1 MNHEY and CDR2 SMNVEV (reference sequence). Between the trimmed V and J ends, which lost 3 bases and 8 bases, there was a span of 20 bases. Here the CDR3 DNA reads TGTGCCAGCAGTTTGCTGCGTCTCCGCCCGGTCGATGAGCAGTTCTTC. Protein: CASSLLRLRPVDEQFF.

This sequence joins TRBV20-1 and TRBJ1-1, with D possibly matching TRBD1 (6 bases). V was clipped by 4 bases and J by 6 bases, with 15 bases between them. CDR1 and CDR2 from the germline V gene are DFQATT and SNEGSKA (reference sequence). There are 13 residues in the CDR3. In nucleotides, the CDR3 is TGCAGTGCTACCCTTAGGGGGGGCGCTGAAGCTTTCTTT. This sequence encodes CSATLRGGAEAFF.

Regarding this clonotype: The junction differs from germline at one of its ends, possibly a read error. The chain links TRBV7-2 to TRBJ2-5, with D maybe TRBD2 (5 bases). CDR1 is SGHTA and CDR2 is FQGNSA in the germline V gene. CDR3 length equals 14 residues. CDR3 sequence: CASSSGGLKETRYF. CDR3 nucleotides: TGTGCCAGCAGCTCCGGAGGACTGAAAGAGACCCGGTACTTC.

This clonotype has just a few counts. The CDR3 DNA reads TGTGCCAGCAGCTTAGAAGCGGGGGAGGAGACCCAGTACTTC. Protein sequence: CASSLEAGEETQYF. The chain joins TRBV11-2 to TRBJ2-5; TRBD2 matches 8 bases. This CDR3 comprises 14 residues. CDR1 SGHAT and CDR2 FQNNGV come from the germline V gene. The J segment lost 5 bases and the V segment lost 0 bases, leaving 2 bases of the junction unmatched.

The chain has TRBV7-6 and TRBJ2-5; D not resolved. Trimming removed 3 bases at V and 2 bases at J, with 4 bases between. Germline assignment: CDR1 SGHVS and CDR2 FNYEAQ. The CDR3 runs to 12 residues. CDR3 DNA: TGTGCCAGCAGCTTGGGGCAAGAGACCCAGTACTTC. It is translated as CASSLGQETQYF.

Details on this clonotype: Its ends do not fully match the called genes, so a read error is possible. V gene TRBV6-6 combines with J gene TRBJ1-2; the match to TRBD1 covers 7 bases. CDR3 length equals 18 residues. Germline CDR1 is MNHNY and CDR2 is SVGAGI (reference sequence). The chain's CDR3 is CVSTSTRGTAISNYGYTF. The CDR3 region has the DNA TGTGTCAGCACAAGTACCAGGGGGACAGCGATATCTAACTATGGCTACACCTTC.

This sequence joins TRBV18 and TRBJ1-2; D is possibly TRBD1 (6 bases). Germline V CDR1 and CDR2: KGHSH, LQKENI. Trimming left V 3 bases short and J 3 bases short, with 14 bases between. The CDR3 runs 15 residues. The CDR3 protein is CASSPSRAGDYGYTF. Written as DNA, the CDR3 is TGTGCCAGCTCACCGAGCCGGGCAGGGGACTATGGCTACACCTTC.

This clonotype was counted once. The rearrangement uses TRBV7-8 and TRBJ1-4; D not certain. Germline values: CDR1 SGHVS, CDR2 FQNEAQ. The germline V and J ends were trimmed by 5 bases and 7 bases, with 5 bases remaining between them. This CDR3 region has 11 residues. CDR3: CASSVGEKLFF. CDR3 coding DNA: TGTGCCAGCAGCGTAGGTGAAAAACTGTTTTTT.

The chain recombines TRBV5-4 with TRBJ2-1, with D hard to call. Germline CDR1 and CDR2: SGHNT and YYREEE (reference sequence). The CDR3 extends over 14 amino acids. Trimming removed 3 bases at V and 4 bases at J, with 11 bases between. This CDR3 reads CASSSRVGYNEQFF. The CDR3 DNA reads TGTGCCAGCAGCTCCCGTGTCGGGTACAATGAGCAGTTCTTC.

The chain employs TRBV6-1 and TRBJ2-1, with D unresolved. Per germline, CDR1 MNHNS and CDR2 SASEGT. V was shortened by 6 bases and J by 8 bases, with 8 bases between the two germline ends. CDR3 length: 11 amino acids. CDR3 DNA: TGTGCCAGCAGGGTTACCTATGAGCAGTTCTTC. Translated, it gives CASRVTYEQFF.

The rearrangement joins TRBV4-1 to TRBJ2-2, with a possible D match to TRBD1 (6 bases). Deletions cut 3 bases from V and 6 bases from J, with 17 bases between. The germline V gene encodes CDR1 MGHRA and CDR2 YSYEKL. The CDR3 is 16 residues long. The CDR3 protein is CASSHLQTGSSGELFF. Here the CDR3 DNA reads TGCGCCAGCAGCCACCTCCAGACAGGCAGTTCCGGGGAGCTGTTTTTT.

This clonotype was observed a few times. The chain joins TRBV20-1 to TRBJ2-7; maybe TRBD1 (5 bases). From germline, CDR1 is DFQATT and CDR2 SNEGSKA (reference sequence). The CDR3 is 12 amino acids. V was trimmed by 2 bases and J by 6 bases, leaving 11 bases between them. The CDR3 reads CSARRPTAEQYF. For the CDR3, the DNA is TGCAGTGCTAGAAGACCGACAGCCGAGCAGTACTTC.

The gene calls are TRBV20-1 and TRBJ2-3; D is ambiguous. The germline V gene encodes CDR1 DFQATT and CDR2 SNEGSKA (reference sequence). V lost 0 bases, J lost 2 bases, and 6 bases lay in between. This CDR3 comprises 13 residues. The chain's CDR3 is CSARDSDTDTQYF. The CDR3 bases are TGCAGTGCTAGAGACTCTGACACAGATACGCAGTATTTT.

J is TRBJ1-2 and V is TRBV6-1; D remains unclear. Germline V lookup: CDR1 MNHNS, CDR2 SASEGT. This CDR3 spans 13 amino acids. V was trimmed by 7 bases and J by 3 bases, leaving 12 bases between them. CDR3 protein: CASTTDTYYGYTF. The CDR3 DNA reads as TGTGCCAGCACCACAGACACATACTATGGCTACACCTTC.

Sample share makes this clonotype medium-sized. The chain joins TRBV20-1 to TRBJ2-3, with a possible D match to TRBD2 (6 bases). Germline V gene sequence: CDR1 DFQATT, CDR2 SNEGSKA (reference sequence). Between the trimmed V and J ends, which lost 1 base and 7 bases, there was a span of 15 bases. This CDR3 is built from 14 residues. CDR3 coding DNA: TGCAGTGCTAGAGCTCTTGGTGGGGGGAATACGCAGTATTTT. It is translated as CSARALGGGNTQYF.

The chain employs TRBV18 and TRBJ1-1, with TRBD1 matching over 11 bases. Germline loops: CDR1 KGHSH, CDR2 LQKENI. The CDR3 runs to 17 residues. V lost 1 base to trimming and J lost 10 bases; unmatched junction nucleotides: 14. This chain's CDR3 is CASSPLLSSDRGQGAFF. CDR3 DNA: TGTGCCAGCTCACCACTCCTTTCTTCGGACAGGGGGCAAGGAGCTTTCTTT.

This clonotype is medium-sized (0.01 to 0.1%). This chain joins TRBV10-3 and TRBJ2-7; D unresolved. The CDR3 covers 14 residues. V lost 0 bases and J 2 bases, leaving 8 bases between the germline ends. Germline V gene sequence: CDR1 ENHRY, CDR2 SYGVKD. The DNA for the CDR3 is TGTGCCATCAGTGAGTCGACTCGGACCTACGAGCAGTACTTC. This gives the protein CAISESTRTYEQYF.

The chain joins TRBV27 to TRBJ2-5; TRBD2 agrees at 14 bases. Unmatched junction bases numbered 14, after V lost 4 bases and J lost 7 bases. CDR1 is MNHEY, CDR2 SMNVEV, per germline (reference sequence). This CDR3 comprises 18 residues. In DNA, the CDR3 is TGTGCCAGCAGTTCCACGGGACTAGCGGGAGTCCAGACAGGGACCCAGTACTTC. Its protein product is CASSSTGLAGVQTGTQYF.

This clonotype was seen a few times. The V and J genes are TRBV21-1 and TRBJ1-1. TRBV21-1 is termed a pseudogene. The CDR3 spans 14 residues. The CDR3 loop reads CASSKVVDNPEAFF. The CDR3 coding sequence is TGTGCCAGCAGCAAAGTAGTGGACAACCCTGAAGCTTTCTTT.

In its sample, this clonotype was seen a few times. This chain links TRBV10-3 with TRBJ2-1, with D unresolved. V gave up 4 bases and J gave up 9 bases, with 13 bases separating them. The germline CDR1 and CDR2 sequences are ENHRY and SYGVKD. The CDR3 has 13 residues. This CDR3 reads CAISGSQVSEQFF. The CDR3 DNA reads as TGTGCCATCAGTGGGTCGCAGGTTAGTGAGCAGTTCTTC.